This TCR beta chain was identified in a study of T cell repertoires in aging, cancer and after chemotherapy (dated by TCRdb to about 2019). General notes on the study: Donors spanned six age groups from 30 or younger to 70 or older, with at least three individuals per group. Control TCR repertoires from healthy donors were recorded over several months to years, and clear clonal overlap was observed across re-sampling. Alongside around 97 healthy donors serving as a reference group, the cohort included 218 cancer patients, of whom some 94 had hematological cancers and about 130 had solid cancers. In total, the full dataset held approximately 8.4 million TCR reads. To look at immunoaging and at how T cells reconstitute after chemotherapy, the study profiled TCR beta repertoires in peripheral blood from both healthy donors and cancer patients. Results and caveats for the whole study, not just this receptor: An increase in median generation probability over the chemotherapy interval was observed in both cancer cohorts, suggesting that the repertoire was reconstituted through rebound thymic output. In healthy donors, the decline in TCR diversity with age was mainly due to loss of richness, whereas in cancer patients loss of evenness also played a role. Untreated patients with hematological or solid cancers showed significantly lower blood TCR diversity and higher clonality than age-matched healthy donors. According to the authors, the repertoire data do not permit conclusions about immunological memory after chemotherapy.

Multiplex touch-down PCR with a mixed TRB-A/B primer pool was used to amplify rearranged TRB sequences covering the V, D and J segments. Illumina adapters and sample indices were attached to the amplicons through two consecutive PCR reactions run with Phusion HS II polymerase. The amplicons were purified from gel with the NucleoSpin Gel and PCR Clean-up kit and then assessed with Qubit and an Agilent 2100 Bioanalyzer. The libraries were sequenced on an Illumina MiSeq with 600-cycle, single-indexed, paired-end runs. In the original analysis: Processing of the TRB sequences was carried out with MiXCR versions 2.12 and 3.0.5. Each unique CDR3 nucleotide sequence counted as one clone, and only productive sequences with at least two reads were retained. Repertoire metrics included Shannon diversity, evenness, clonality (one minus evenness), and alpha-parameterized diversity profiles from alpha 0 to 5. The IGoR algorithm was used to calculate generation probabilities of clones in the paired pre- and post-chemotherapy samples. TCRdb reprocessed the public reads (quality trimming at Q25 with fastp, clone calling with MiXCR) and kept in-frame beta chains. Entries are consolidated by CDR3 protein sequence, retaining the most common genes and DNA. In this record, the V and J calls reflect TCRdb's handling and not the investigators' own analysis. This sample lists roughly 10,000 distinct CDR3 sequences; under 40% were detected once. 8.2% of the sample is in the top ten clones.

TCR beta rearrangements were amplified from genomic DNA extracted from peripheral blood rather than from sorted cells or RNA. To note about this clonotype: It lacks a known antigen. Per-base qualities were not stored, and no clone one base away is much larger.

Trimming takes 2 bases from V and 7 bases from J, and the germline ends sit 17 bases apart. For CDR1 and CDR2, the germline V gene (reference sequence) lists MNHNY and SVGAGI. The CDR3 covers 16 residues, taking in both the cysteine and the phenylalanine. CDR3 DNA only is kept here, 48 bases in frame from base 1. This TCR came from a human donor in good health. The chain is made from TRBV6-6 and TRBJ2-2, with the identity of the D gene unclear. The specimen sequenced was blood. The sequenced DNA is TGTGCCAGCAGTTACAACTTCAGAGTCTCCAACGGGGAGCTGTTTTTT. It is translated as CASSYNFRVSNGELFF.